The 9 T cell receptor beta chains reported below all come from one sample, sequenced in a study of identical twins. TCRdb reprocessed the 5' RACE reads via MiXCR and lists one record per CDR3 protein. This sample carries 150,000 or so distinct CDR3 sequences, roughly 3.3% of them seen once, and the ten largest clones take roughly 8%. The sequencing sample was made of memory T cells sorted from blood. These receptor sequences come from a man aged 18 to 29 in good health.

At least ten counts were recorded for this clonotype. V and J are TRBV24-1 and TRBJ2-5, with D possibly being TRBD1 or TRBD2 (5 bases each). Germline CDR1 reads KGHDR; CDR2 reads SFDVKD. The CDR3 length is 15 residues. Trimming took 4 bases from V and 4 from J, leaving 15 bases between them. The DNA of the CDR3 is TGTGCCACCAGTGACTCCACCGGGACCGGAGAGACCCAGTACTTC. Its translation: CATSDSTGTGETQYF.

The chain joins TRBV6-1 to TRBJ1-2; D gene ambiguous. The CDR3 runs 14 residues. V lost 5 bases and J 7 bases, leaving 17 bases between the germline ends. Germline V CDR1 and CDR2: MNHNS, SASEGT. The CDR3 nucleotides read TGTGCCAGCAGTAAAGAGAGCCAGATTCGTGGCTACACCTTC. As protein: CASSKESQIRGYTF.

The table lists this clonotype with a few counts. This rearrangement joins TRBV7-6 to TRBJ2-1; 7 nucleotides align to TRBD1. CDR3 length: 15 amino acids. Germline values: CDR1 SGHVS, CDR2 FNYEAQ. Trimming cost V 0 bases and J 6 bases; bases outside gene matches: 5. In nucleotides, the CDR3 is TGTGCCAGCAGCTTAGCCAGGGGGATCGGCAATGAGCAGTTCTTC. Translated, it gives CASSLARGIGNEQFF.

Many counts were recorded for this clonotype. The chain has TRBV28 and TRBJ2-1, with D possibly TRBD1 on 5 matching bases. The CDR3 covers 16 residues. V was trimmed by 7 bases and J by 0 bases, leaving 16 bases between them. CDR1 is MDHEN, CDR2 SYDVKM, per germline. The CDR3 protein is CASTDPGWNSYNEQFF. The CDR3 nucleotides read TGTGCCAGCACCGATCCAGGGTGGAACTCCTACAATGAGCAGTTCTTC.

This clonotype appeared many times. CDR3 nucleotides: TGTGCCAGCAGCCTCGAGGGTTGGGTGAACACCGGGGAGCTGTTTTTT. It codes for CASSLEGWVNTGELFF. The chain has TRBV4-2 and TRBJ2-2; possibly TRBD2 for D (5 bases). The CDR3 covers 16 residues. The germline V and J ends were trimmed by 4 bases and 1 base, with 13 bases remaining between them. Germline-derived CDR1 and CDR2 are LGHNA and YNFKEQ.

This clonotype was seen ten or more times. The chain couples TRBV29-1 to TRBJ2-4; 10 bases fit TRBD1. The CDR3 runs 17 residues. In germline, CDR1 is SQVTM, CDR2 ANQGSEA. V was clipped by 7 bases and J by 1 base; unmatched bases: 13. CDR3: CSAGLDGTGVAKNIQYF. The CDR3 DNA sequence: TGCAGCGCAGGACTAGACGGGACAGGGGTGGCCAAAAACATTCAGTACTTC.

This clonotype was found many times. The V and J genes are TRBV12-3 or TRBV12-4 and TRBJ1-5, with 8 bases fitting TRBD1. The CDR3 contains 15 residues. The junction had 2 bases not matched to a gene; V was cut back by 2 bases and J by 2 bases. CDR3 bases: TGTGCCAGCAGTTTACAGGGGGCGGGCAATCAGCCCCAGCATTTT. This gives the protein CASSLQGAGNQPQHF.

This clonotype has ten or more counts. This chain uses TRBV12-3 or TRBV12-4 with TRBJ2-2; D tentatively fits TRBD1 or TRBD2 (5 bases each). This CDR3 has 17 amino acids. The V end was cut by 2 bases, the J end by 5 bases, with 18 bases between. The CDR3 spells CASSLRFGGSLTGELFF. In nucleotides, the CDR3 is TGTGCCAGCAGTTTAAGGTTTGGGGGTTCATTGACCGGGGAGCTGTTTTTT.

This clonotype was counted ten times or more. This sequence joins TRBV27 and TRBJ2-7, with D possibly being TRBD1 or TRBD2 (5 bases each). The CDR3 has 15 amino acids. The germline V and J ends were trimmed by 0 bases and 2 bases, with 11 bases remaining between them. CDR1 is MNHEY and CDR2 is SMNVEV in the germline V gene (reference sequence). This CDR3 reads CASSLSYGTTYEQYF. CDR3 bases: TGTGCCAGCAGTTTATCGTACGGGACGACCTACGAGCAGTACTTC.